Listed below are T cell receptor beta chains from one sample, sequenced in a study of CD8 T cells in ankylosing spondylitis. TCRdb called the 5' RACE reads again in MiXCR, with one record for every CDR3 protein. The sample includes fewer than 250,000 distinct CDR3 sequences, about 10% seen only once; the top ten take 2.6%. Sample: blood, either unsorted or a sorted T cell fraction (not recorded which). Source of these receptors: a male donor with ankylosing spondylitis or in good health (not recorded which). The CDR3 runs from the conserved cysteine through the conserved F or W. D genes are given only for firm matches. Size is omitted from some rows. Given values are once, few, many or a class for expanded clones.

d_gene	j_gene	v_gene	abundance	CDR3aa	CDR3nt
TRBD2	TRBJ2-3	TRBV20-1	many	CSARDPSGGAWIADTQYF	TGCAGTGCTAGAGACCCTAGCGGGGGGGCCTGGATTGCAGATACGCAGTATTTT
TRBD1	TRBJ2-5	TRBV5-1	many	CASSLEGAQGWETQYF	TGCGCCAGCAGCTTGGAGGGGGCACAGGGCTGGGAGACCCAGTACTTC
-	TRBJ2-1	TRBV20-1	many	CSAPRGGFYNEQFF	TGCAGTGCTCCCAGGGGCGGATTTTACAATGAGCAGTTCTTC
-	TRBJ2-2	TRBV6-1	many	CASSEFLRTGELFF	TGTGCCAGCAGTGAATTCTTGCGCACCGGGGAGCTGTTTTTT
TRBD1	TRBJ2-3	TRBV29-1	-	CSVRQGGDTQYF	TGCAGCGTGAGACAGGGTGGGGATACGCAGTATTTT
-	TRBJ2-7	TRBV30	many	CAWSPSSYEQYF	TGTGCCTGGAGCCCGAGCTCCTACGAGCAGTACTTC
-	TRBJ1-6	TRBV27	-	CASRRQDGNSPLHF	TGTGCCAGCAGACGACAGGATGGGAATTCACCCCTCCACTTT
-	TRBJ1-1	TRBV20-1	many	CSTGNTEAFF	TGCTCGACAGGGAACACTGAAGCTTTCTTT
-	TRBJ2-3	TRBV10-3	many	CAISALFEDTPTDTQYF	TGTGCCATCAGTGCCCTTTTCGAGGATACACCGACAGATACGCAGTATTTT
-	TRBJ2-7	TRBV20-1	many	CSARETHEQYF	TGCAGTGCTAGAGAGACACATGAGCAGTACTTC
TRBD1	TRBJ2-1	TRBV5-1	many	CASSPRQGLYNEQFF	TGCGCCAGCAGCCCACGACAGGGTCTATACAATGAGCAGTTCTTC
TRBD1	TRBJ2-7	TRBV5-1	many	CASSWTGQGTREQYF	TGCGCCAGCAGCTGGACGGGACAGGGAACTCGAGAGCAGTACTTC
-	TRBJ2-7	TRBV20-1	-	CSASMRLVEQYF	TGCAGTGCATCGATGCGGTTAGTCGAGCAGTACTTC
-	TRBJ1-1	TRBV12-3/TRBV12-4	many	CASSPEGLNTEAFF	TGTGCCAGCAGTCCTGAAGGGCTTAACACTGAAGCTTTCTTT
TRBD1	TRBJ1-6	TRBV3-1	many	CASSQESPDRVNSPLHF	TGTGCCAGCAGCCAAGAAAGCCCCGACAGGGTCAATTCACCCCTCCACTTT
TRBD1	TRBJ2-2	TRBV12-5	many	CASGPDRAWTGELFF	TGTGCTAGTGGTCCCGACAGGGCCTGGACCGGGGAGCTGTTTTTT
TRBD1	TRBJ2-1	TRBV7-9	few	CASRTDRAGNEQFF	TGTGCCAGCAGGACGGACAGGGCAGGAAATGAGCAGTTCTTC
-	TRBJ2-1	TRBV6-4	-	CASSDWQGGYNEQFF	TGTGCCAGCAGTGACTGGCAGGGGGGATACAATGAGCAGTTCTTC
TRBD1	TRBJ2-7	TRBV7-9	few	CASSSSGQVSYEQYF	TGTGCCAGCAGCTCAAGCGGACAGGTCAGCTACGAGCAGTACTTC
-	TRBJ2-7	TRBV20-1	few	CSARGGTQDFYEQYF	TGCAGTGCTAGAGGCGGGACGCAGGACTTTTACGAGCAGTACTTC
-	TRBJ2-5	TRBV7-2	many	CASSPQAAIKTQYF	TGTGCCAGCAGCCCCCAAGCGGCAATAAAGACCCAGTACTTC
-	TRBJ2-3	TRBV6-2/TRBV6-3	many	CASISRQGSTDTQYF	TGTGCCAGCATATCGCGGCAGGGGAGCACAGATACGCAGTATTTT
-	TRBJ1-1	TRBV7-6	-	CASSASRGITEAFF	TGTGCCAGCAGCGCCTCAAGAGGGATTACTGAAGCTTTCTTT
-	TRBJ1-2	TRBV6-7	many	CASSYVRRGYTF	TGTGCCAGCAGTTACGTGAGACGTGGCTACACCTTC
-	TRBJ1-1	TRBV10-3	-	CAITKDRPGNTEAFF	TGTGCCATCACCAAGGACAGACCAGGGAACACTGAAGCTTTCTTT
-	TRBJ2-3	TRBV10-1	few	CASSESGGPTDTQYF	TGCGCCAGCAGTGAGTCTGGGGGGCCGACAGATACGCAGTATTTT
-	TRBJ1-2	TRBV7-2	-	CASSWTGRGGYTF	TGTGCCAGCAGCTGGACGGGCAGGGGAGGCTACACCTTC
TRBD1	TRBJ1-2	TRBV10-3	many	CAISESSQGAKSYTF	TGTGCCATCAGTGAGTCGAGTCAGGGGGCAAAGAGCTACACCTTC
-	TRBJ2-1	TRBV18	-	CASSPRTQGSYNEQFF	TGTGCCAGCTCACCACGAACCCAGGGCTCCTACAATGAGCAGTTCTTC